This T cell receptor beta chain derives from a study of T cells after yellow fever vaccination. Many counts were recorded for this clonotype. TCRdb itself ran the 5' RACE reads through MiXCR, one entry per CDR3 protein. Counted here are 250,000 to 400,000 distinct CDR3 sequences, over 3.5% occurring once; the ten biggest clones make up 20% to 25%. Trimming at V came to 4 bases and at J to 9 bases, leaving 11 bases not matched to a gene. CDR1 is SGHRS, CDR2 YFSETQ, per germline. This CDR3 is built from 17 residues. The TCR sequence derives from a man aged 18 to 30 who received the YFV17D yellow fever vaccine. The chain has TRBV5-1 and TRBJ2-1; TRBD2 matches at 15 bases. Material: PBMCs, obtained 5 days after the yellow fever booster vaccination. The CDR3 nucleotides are TGCGCCAGCAGCAGTGGACTAGCGGGGGGGCTTGGTGGTGAGCAGTTCTTC. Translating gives CASSSGLAGGLGGEQFF.